The sequence of this TCR beta chain was determined in a study of human thymus T cells. Some clones are missing from TCRdb's copy, which holds only in-frame ones; the method was immunoSEQ multiplex PCR. This table has 35,000 to 45,000 clones, over 85% appearing once. Germline values: CDR1 ENHRY, CDR2 SYGVKD. V lost 3 bases, J lost 3 bases, and 3 bases stayed unmatched. The CDR3 runs 14 residues. This clonotype originated in a boy younger than two with a congenital heart defect but otherwise immunologically healthy. Sequenced material: blood. J is TRBJ2-7 and V is TRBV10-3; TRBD1 aligns across 9 bases. The CDR3 reads CAISDPGQGYEQYF. The CDR3 region has the DNA TGTGCCATCAGTGATCCGGGACAGGGCTACGAGCAGTACTTC.